This TCR beta chain derives from a study of shared clonotypes between healthy human individuals. Whole-study findings and limits: Generally, naive subsets came out with larger estimated richness than memory subsets.

Original processing methods: Filtering differed since immunoSEQ provided only junctions, with no quality scores. Clones were sequenced by immunoSEQ multiplex PCR, and TCRdb holds only the in-frame ones, with some missing. The V and J calls and clone size are taken from that table; D and trimming were inferred from the DNA. The sample lists approximately 1,000,000 clones, around 77% occurring once. With respect to this clone: Its antigen is not identified.

The material sequenced was memory CD4+ T cells from PBMCs. The sample's subset: CD45RA-negative fraction. The TCR originated in a man between 18 and 35 years old in good health. Some clones in this sample may be carry-over from other donors' samples.

The CDR3: CASSSLAEGYGYTF. CDR3 DNA sequence: TGTGCCAGCAGTTCCCTGGCCGAGGGCTATGGCTACACCTTC. The chain couples TRBV28 to TRBJ1-2; unclear D gene. V was trimmed by 4 bases and J by 4 bases, leaving 13 bases between them. CDR1 and CDR2 (germline): MDHEN, SYDVKM. This CDR3 spans 14 amino acids.